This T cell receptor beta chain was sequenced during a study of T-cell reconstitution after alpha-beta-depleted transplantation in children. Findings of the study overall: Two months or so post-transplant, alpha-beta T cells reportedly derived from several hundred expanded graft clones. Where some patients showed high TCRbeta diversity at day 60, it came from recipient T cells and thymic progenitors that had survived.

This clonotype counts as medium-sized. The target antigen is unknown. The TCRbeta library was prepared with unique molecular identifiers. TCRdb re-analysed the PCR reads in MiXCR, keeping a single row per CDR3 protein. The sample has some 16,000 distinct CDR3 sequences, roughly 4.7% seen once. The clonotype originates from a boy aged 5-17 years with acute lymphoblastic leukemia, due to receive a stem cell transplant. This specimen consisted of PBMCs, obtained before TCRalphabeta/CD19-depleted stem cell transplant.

The CDR3 DNA reads TGCGCCAGCAGCCCCACTCTCCCTTCCACGTACGAGCAGTACTTC. It specifies CASSPTLPSTYEQYF. The rearrangement links TRBV4-3 to TRBJ2-7; no reliable D call. V lost 4 bases, J lost 4 bases, and 17 bases lay in between. The CDR3 runs to 15 residues. Germline CDR1 LGHNA, CDR2 YSLEER.